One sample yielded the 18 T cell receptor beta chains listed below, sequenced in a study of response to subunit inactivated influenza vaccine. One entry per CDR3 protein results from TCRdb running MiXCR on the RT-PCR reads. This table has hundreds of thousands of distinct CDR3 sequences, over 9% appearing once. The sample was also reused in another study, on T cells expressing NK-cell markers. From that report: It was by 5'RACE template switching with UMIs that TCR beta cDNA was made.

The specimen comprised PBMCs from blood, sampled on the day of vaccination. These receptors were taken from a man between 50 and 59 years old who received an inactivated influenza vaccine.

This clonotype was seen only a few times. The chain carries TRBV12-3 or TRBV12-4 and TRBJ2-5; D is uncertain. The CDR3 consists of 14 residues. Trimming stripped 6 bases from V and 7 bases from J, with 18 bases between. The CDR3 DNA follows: TGTGCCAGCAGCCCCTCTACAGAAAGAGGGACCCAGTACTTC. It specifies CASSPSTERGTQYF.

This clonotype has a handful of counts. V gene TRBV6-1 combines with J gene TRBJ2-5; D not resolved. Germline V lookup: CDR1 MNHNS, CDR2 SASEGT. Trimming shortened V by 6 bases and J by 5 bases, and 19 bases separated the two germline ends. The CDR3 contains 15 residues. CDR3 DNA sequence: TGTGCCAGCAGGGAGCAGGTATACGCCCAGGAGACCCAGTACTTC. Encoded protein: CASREQVYAQETQYF.

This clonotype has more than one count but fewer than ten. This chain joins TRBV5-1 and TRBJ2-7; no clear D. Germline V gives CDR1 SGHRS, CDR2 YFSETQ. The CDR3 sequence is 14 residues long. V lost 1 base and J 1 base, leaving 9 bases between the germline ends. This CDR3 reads CASSLYATSYEQYF. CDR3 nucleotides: TGCGCCAGCAGCTTGTACGCCACTTCCTACGAGCAGTACTTC.

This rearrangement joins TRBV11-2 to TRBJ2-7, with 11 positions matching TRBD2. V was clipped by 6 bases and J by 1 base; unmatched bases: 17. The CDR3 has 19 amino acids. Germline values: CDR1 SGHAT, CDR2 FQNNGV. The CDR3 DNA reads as TGTGCCAGCAGTTTAAAACTAGCGGGAGTTCCGGTCCTGTCCTACGAGCAGTACTTC. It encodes CASSLKLAGVPVLSYEQYF.

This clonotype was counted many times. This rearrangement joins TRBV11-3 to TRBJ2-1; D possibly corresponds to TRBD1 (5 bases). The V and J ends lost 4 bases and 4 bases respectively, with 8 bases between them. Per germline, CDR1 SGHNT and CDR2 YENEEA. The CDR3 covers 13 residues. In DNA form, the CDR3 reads TGTGCCAGCAGCTCAGACAGATACAATGAGCAGTTCTTC. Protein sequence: CASSSDRYNEQFF.

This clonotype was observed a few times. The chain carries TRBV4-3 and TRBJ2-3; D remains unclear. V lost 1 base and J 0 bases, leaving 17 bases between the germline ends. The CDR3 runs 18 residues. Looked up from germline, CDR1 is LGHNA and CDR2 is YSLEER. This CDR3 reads CASSQARGRGASTDTQYF. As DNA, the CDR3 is TGCGCCAGCAGCCAAGCTCGAGGTCGCGGAGCTAGCACAGATACGCAGTATTTT.

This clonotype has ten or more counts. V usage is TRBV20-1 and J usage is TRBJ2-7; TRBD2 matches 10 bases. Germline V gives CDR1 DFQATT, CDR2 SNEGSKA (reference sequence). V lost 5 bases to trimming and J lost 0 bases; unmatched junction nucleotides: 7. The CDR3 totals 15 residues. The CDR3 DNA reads TGCAGTGCTGGAGCGGCTAGCGGGAGCTCCTACGAGCAGTACTTC. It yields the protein CSAGAASGSSYEQYF.

CDR3 sequence (DNA): TGTGCCAGCAGCGTTAGCGGGAGAGGCGAGCAGTACTTC. Translation: CASSVSGRGEQYF. The chain uses TRBV7-9 and TRBJ2-7, with 9 bases fitting TRBD2. Germline CDR1 SEHNR, CDR2 FQNEAQ (reference sequence). CDR3 length equals 13 residues. Germline trimming cut 5 bases from V and 6 bases from J; bases unmatched to any gene: 5.

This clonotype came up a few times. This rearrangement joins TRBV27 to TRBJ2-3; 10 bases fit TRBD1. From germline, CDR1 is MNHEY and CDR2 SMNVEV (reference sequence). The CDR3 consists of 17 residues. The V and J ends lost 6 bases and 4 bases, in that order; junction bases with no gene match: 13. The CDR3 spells CASSILVGQGGADTQYF. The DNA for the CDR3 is TGTGCCAGCAGCATTCTAGTTGGACAGGGGGGCGCAGATACGCAGTATTTT.

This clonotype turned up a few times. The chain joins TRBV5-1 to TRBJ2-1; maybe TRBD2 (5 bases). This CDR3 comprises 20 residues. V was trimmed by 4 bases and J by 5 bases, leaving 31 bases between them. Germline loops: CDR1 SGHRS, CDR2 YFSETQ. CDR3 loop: CASSHLGNSGVHLLDNEQFF. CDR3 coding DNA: TGCGCCAGCAGCCACTTGGGTAATTCCGGGGTCCACCTCCTTGACAATGAGCAGTTCTTC. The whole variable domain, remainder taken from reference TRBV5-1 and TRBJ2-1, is KAGVTQTPRYLIKTRGQQVTLSCSPISGHRSVSWYQQTPGQGLQFLFEYFSETQRNKGNFPGRFSGRQFSNSRSEMNVSTLELGDSALYLCASSHLGNSGVHLLDNEQFFGPGTRLTVL.

CDR3: CASSFRSPGELFF. The CDR3 DNA reads TGTGCCAGCAGCTTCCGATCGCCCGGGGAGCTGTTTTTT. The rearrangement links TRBV7-2 to TRBJ2-2; no clear D. CDR3 size: 13 residues. Trimming shortened V by 3 bases and J by 6 bases, and 8 bases separated the two germline ends. Per the germline V gene, CDR1 is SGHTA and CDR2 is FQGNSA.

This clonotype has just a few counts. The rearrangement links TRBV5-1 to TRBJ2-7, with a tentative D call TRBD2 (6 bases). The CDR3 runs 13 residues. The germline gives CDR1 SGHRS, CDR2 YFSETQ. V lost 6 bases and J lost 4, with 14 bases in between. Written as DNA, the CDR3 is TGCGCCAGCAACAATGATCGGGGGTACGAGCAGTACTTC. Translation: CASNNDRGYEQYF.

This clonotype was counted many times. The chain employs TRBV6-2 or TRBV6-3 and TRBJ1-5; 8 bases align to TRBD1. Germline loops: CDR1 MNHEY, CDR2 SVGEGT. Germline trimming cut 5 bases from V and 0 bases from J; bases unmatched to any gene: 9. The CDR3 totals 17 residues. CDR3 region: CASSHTGQGFSNQPQHF. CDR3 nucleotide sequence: TGTGCCAGCAGTCACACCGGACAGGGCTTTAGCAATCAGCCCCAGCATTTT.

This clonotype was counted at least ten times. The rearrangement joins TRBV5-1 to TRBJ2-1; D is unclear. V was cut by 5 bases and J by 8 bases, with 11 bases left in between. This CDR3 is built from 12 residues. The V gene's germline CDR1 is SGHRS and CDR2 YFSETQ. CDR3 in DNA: TGCGCCAGCAGTCCGGTAGGCGATGAGCAGTTCTTC. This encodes CASSPVGDEQFF. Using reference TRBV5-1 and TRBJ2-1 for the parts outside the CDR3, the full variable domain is KAGVTQTPRYLIKTRGQQVTLSCSPISGHRSVSWYQQTPGQGLQFLFEYFSETQRNKGNFPGRFSGRQFSNSRSEMNVSTLELGDSALYLCASSPVGDEQFFGPGTRLTVL.

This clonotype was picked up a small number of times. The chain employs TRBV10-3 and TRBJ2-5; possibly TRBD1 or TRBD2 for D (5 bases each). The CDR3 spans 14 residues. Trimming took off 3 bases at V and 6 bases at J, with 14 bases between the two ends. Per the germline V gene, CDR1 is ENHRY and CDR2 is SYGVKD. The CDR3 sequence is CAISDDRNGKTQYF. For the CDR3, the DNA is TGTGCCATCAGTGATGACAGAAACGGGAAGACCCAGTACTTC.

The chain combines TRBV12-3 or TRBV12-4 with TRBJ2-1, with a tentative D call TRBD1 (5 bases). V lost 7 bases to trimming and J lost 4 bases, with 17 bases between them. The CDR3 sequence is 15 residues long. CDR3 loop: CASTGRQGRYNEQFF. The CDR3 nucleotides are TGTGCCAGCACAGGGCGGCAGGGAAGGTACAATGAGCAGTTCTTC.

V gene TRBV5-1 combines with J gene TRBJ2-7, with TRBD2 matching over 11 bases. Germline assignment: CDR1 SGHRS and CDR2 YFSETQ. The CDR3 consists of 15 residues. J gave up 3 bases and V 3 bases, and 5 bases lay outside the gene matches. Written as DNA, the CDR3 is TGCGCCAGCAGCTCGGGACTAGCGGAAAACTACGAGCAGTACTTC. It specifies CASSSGLAENYEQYF.

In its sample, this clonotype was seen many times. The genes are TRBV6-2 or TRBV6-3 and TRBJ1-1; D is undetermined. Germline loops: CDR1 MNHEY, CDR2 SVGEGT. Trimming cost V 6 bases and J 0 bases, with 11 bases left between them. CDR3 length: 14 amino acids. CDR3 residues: CASRIKGLNTEAFF. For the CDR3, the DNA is TGTGCCAGCAGGATAAAAGGGTTGAACACTGAAGCTTTCTTT.